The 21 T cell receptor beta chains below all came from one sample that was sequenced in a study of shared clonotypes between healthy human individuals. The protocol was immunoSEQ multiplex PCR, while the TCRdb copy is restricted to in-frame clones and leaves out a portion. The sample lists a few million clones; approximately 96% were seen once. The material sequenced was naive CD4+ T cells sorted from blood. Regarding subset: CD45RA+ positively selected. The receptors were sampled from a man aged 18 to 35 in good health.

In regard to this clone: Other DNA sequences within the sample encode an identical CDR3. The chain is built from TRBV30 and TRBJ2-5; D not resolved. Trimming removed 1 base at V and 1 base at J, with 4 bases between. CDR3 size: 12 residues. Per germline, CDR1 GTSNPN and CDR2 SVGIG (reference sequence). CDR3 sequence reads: CAWSASQETQYF. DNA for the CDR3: TGTGCCTGGAGTGCTAGCCAAGAGACCCAGTACTTC.

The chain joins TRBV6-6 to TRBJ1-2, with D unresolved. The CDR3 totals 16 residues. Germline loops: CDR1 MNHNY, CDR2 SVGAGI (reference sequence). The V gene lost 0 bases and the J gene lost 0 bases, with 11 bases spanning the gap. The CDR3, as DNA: TGTGCCAGCAGTTACTCCCCCCAAAGGACTAACTATGGCTACACCTTC. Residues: CASSYSPQRTNYGYTF.

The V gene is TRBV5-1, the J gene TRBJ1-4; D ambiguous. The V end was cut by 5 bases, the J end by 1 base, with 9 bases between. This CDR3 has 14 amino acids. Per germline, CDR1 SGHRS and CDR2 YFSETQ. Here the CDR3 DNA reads TGCGCCAGCAGAAGTGAGGGAACTAATGAAAAACTGTTTTTT. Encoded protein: CASRSEGTNEKLFF. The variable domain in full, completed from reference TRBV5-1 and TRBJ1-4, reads KAGVTQTPRYLIKTRGQQVTLSCSPISGHRSVSWYQQTPGQGLQFLFEYFSETQRNKGNFPGRFSGRQFSNSRSEMNVSTLELGDSALYLCASRSEGTNEKLFFGSGTQLSVL.

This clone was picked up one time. CDR3 DNA sequence: TGCGCCAGCAGCCAAGAACGGGACAGGGTGGTAAACACTGAAGCTTTCTTT. It is translated as CASSQERDRVVNTEAFF. The chain joins TRBV4-1 to TRBJ1-1, with TRBD1 matching over 9 bases. CDR3 length: 17 amino acids. Germline CDR1 is MGHRA and CDR2 is YSYEKL. With V trimmed by 0 bases and J by 2 bases, 7 bases remained unmatched.

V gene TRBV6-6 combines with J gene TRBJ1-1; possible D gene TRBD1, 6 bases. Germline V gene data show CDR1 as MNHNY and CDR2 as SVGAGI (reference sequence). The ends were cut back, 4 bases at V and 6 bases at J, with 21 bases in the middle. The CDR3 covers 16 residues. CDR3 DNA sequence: TGTGCCAGCAGTTCCCTACAGGGAGCCTTAGTCGCTGAAGCTTTCTTT. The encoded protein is CASSSLQGALVAEAFF.

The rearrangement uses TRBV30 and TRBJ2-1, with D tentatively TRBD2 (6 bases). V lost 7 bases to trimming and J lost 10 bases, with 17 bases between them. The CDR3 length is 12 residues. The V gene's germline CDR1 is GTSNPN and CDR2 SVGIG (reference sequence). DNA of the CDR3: TGTGCCTCCAACCCCGGGGGTGGGGAGCAGTTCTTC. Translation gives CASNPGGGEQFF. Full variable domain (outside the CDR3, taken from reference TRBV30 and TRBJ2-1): SQTIHQWPATLVQPVGSPLSLECTVEGTSNPNLYWYRQAAGRGLQLLFYSVGIGQISSEVPQNLSASRPQDRQFILSSKKLLLSDSGFYLCASNPGGGEQFFGPGTRLTVL.

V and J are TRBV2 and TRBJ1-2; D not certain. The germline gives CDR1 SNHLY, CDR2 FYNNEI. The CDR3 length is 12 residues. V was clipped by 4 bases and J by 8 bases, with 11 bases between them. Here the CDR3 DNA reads TGTGCCAGCAGTGTTTCAGGCGGGGGCTACACCTTC. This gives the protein CASSVSGGGYTF.

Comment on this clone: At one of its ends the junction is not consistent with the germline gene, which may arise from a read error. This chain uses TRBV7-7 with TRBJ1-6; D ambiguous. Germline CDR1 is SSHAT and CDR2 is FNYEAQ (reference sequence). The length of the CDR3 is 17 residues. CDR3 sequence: CASSLVDLMWWNSPLHF. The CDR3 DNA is TGTGCTAGCAGCTTAGTTGACCTGATGTGGTGGAATTCACCCCTCCACTTT. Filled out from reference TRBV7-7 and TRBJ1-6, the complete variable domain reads GAGVSQSPRYKVTKRGQDVTLRCDPISSHATLYWYQQALGQGPEFLTYFNYEAQPDKSGLPSDRFSAERPEGSISTLTIQRTEQRDSAMYRCASSLVDLMWWNSPLHFGNGTRLTVT.

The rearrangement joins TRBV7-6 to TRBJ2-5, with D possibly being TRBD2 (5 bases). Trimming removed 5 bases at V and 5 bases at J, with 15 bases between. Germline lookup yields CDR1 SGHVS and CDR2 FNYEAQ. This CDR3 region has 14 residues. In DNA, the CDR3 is TGTGCCAGCAGCCCCAGAACCACGGGGGAGACCCAGTACTTC. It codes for CASSPRTTGETQYF.

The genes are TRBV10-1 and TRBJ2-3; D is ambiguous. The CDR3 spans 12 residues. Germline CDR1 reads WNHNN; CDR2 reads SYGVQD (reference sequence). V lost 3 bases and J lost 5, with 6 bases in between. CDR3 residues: CASSDVLDTQYF. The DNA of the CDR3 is TGCGCCAGCAGTGATGTCCTAGATACGCAGTATTTT.

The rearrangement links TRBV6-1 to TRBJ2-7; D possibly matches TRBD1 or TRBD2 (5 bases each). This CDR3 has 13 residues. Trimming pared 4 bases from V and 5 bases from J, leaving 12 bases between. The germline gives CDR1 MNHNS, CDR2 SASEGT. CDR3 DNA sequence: TGTGCCAGCAGTGTCTCCGGGACGAACGAGCAGTACTTC. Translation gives CASSVSGTNEQYF.

The CDR3 DNA is TGTGCCAGCAGTTACCTCGTTTCTGGTGAAGCTTTCTTT. Translated: CASSYLVSGEAFF. This chain connects TRBV6-5 to TRBJ1-1, with D unresolved. The germline V gene encodes CDR1 MNHEY and CDR2 SVGAGI. The CDR3 is made up of 13 amino acids. The V and J ends lost 2 bases and 7 bases respectively, with 11 bases between them.

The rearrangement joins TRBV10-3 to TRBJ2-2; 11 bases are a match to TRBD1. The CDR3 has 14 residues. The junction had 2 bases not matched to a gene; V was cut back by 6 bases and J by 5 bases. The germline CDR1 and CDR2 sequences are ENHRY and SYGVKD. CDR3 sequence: CAIRGQGGTGELFF. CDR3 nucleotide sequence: TGTGCCATCAGGGGACAGGGGGGGACCGGGGAGCTGTTTTTT.

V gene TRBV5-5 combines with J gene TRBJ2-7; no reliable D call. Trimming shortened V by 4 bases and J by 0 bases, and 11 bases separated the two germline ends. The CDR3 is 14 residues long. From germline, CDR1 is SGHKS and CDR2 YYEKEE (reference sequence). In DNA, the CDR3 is TGTGCCAGCAGCCCGGGCCCCAGCTCCTACGAGCAGTACTTC. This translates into CASSPGPSSYEQYF.

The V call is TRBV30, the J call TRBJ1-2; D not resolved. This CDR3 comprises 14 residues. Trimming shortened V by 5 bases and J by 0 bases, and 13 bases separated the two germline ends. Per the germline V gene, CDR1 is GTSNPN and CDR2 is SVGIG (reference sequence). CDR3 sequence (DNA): TGTGCCTGGTCTTTTGGCATATCTAACTATGGCTACACCTTC. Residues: CAWSFGISNYGYTF.

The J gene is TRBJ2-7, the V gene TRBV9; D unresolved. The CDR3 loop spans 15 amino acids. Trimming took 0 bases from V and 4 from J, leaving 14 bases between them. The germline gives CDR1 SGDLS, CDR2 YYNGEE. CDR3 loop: CASSVEPTDRYEQYF. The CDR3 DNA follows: TGTGCCAGCAGCGTAGAGCCCACGGATCGTTACGAGCAGTACTTC. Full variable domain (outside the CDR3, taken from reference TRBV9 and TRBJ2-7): DSGVTQTPKHLITATGQRVTLRCSPRSGDLSVYWYQQSLDQGLQFLIQYYNGEERAKGNILERFSAQQFPDLHSELNLSSLELGDSALYFCASSVEPTDRYEQYFGPGTRLTVT.

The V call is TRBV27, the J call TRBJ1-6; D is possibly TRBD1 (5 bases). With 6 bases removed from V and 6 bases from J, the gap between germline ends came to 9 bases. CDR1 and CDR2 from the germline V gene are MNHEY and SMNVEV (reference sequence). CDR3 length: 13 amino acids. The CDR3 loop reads CASSREANSPLHF. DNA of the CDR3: TGTGCCAGCAGCAGGGAGGCTAATTCACCCCTCCACTTT.

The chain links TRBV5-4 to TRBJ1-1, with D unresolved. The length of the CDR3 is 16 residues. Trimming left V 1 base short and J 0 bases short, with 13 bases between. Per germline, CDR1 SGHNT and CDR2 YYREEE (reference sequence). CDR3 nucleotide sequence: TGTGCCAGCAGCTTGTTGGCAGAACTCATGAACACTGAAGCTTTCTTT. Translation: CASSLLAELMNTEAFF.

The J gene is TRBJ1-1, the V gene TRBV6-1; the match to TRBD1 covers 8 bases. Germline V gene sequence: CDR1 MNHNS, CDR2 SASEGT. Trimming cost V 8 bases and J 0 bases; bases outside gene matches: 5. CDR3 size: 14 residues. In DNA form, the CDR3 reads TGTGCCAGCGGACAGGGATCCGTGAACACTGAAGCTTTCTTT. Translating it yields CASGQGSVNTEAFF.

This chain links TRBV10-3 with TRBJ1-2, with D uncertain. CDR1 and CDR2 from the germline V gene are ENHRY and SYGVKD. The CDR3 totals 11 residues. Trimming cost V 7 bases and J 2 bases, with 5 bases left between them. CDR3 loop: CAITENYGYTF. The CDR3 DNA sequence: TGTGCCATCACTGAAAACTATGGCTACACCTTC.

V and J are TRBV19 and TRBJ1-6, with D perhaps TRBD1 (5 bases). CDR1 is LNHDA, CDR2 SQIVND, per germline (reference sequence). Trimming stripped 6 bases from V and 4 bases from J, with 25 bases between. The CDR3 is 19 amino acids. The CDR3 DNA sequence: TGTGCCAGTAGCGTAACGACCGTGGCGGGTGGGGGGTATAATTCACCCCTCCACTTT. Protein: CASSVTTVAGGGYNSPLHF. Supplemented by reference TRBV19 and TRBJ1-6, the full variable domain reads DGGITQSPKYLFRKEGQNVTLSCEQNLNHDAMYWYRQDPGQGLRLIYYSQIVNDFQKGDIAEGYSVSREKKESFPLTVTSAQKNPTAFYLCASSVTTVAGGGYNSPLHFGNGTRLTVT.